This T cell receptor beta chain was sequenced in a study of shared clonotypes between healthy human individuals. In the study overall: Donors had three CD4 naive, three CD4 memory, two CD8 naive and one CD8 memory plate apiece.

Clones were sequenced by immunoSEQ multiplex PCR, and TCRdb holds only the in-frame ones, with some missing. The sample includes 1.5 million to 2.5 million clones, over 85% of them seen just once. On this clone itself: As yet, its antigen is unknown. Other DNA variants within this sample encode the same CDR3.

Findings of the study overall: Lower generation probabilities were found for non-shared clonotypes than for those shared by all four donors. With a handful of donors compared, 4.5% to 6.5% of naive CD4 clonotypes were shared.

In the naive CD8 group, cells lacked CD45RO and were positively selected for CCR7, so terminally differentiated effector memory CD45RA+ cells were left out. The germline V and J ends were trimmed by 3 bases and 6 bases, with 9 bases remaining between them. Germline values: CDR1 SGHDT, CDR2 YYEEEE. The CDR3 is made up of 12 amino acids. V usage is TRBV5-6 and J usage is TRBJ1-1, with D possibly matching TRBD1 (6 bases). This clonotype originated in a man aged 18 to 30 in good health. The sample was naive CD8+ T cells sorted from blood. CDR3 DNA sequence: TGTGCCAGCAGCTCACAGGGACCTGAAGCTTTCTTT. As protein: CASSSQGPEAFF.